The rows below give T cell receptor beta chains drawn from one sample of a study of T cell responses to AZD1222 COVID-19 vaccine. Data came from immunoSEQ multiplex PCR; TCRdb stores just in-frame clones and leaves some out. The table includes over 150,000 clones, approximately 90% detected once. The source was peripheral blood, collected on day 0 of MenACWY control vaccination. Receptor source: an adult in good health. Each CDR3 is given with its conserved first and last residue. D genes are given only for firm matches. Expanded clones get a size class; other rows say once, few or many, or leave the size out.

CDR3nt: TGCGCCAGCAGCTTGGCGGGTCAGGGTTCGCGGGGCTACACCTTC; CDR3aa: CASSLAGQGSRGYTF; d_gene: -; abundance: -; j_gene: TRBJ1-2; v_gene: TRBV5-1
CDR3nt: TGCGCCAGCAGCCTAACGACAGTCGCGAACACCGGGGAGCTGTTTTTT; CDR3aa: CASSLTTVANTGELFF; d_gene: -; abundance: once; j_gene: TRBJ2-2; v_gene: TRBV5-1
CDR3nt: TGTGCCAGCAGCTTGGGCCCCCCCTCAGCGCAGCCCCAGCATTTT; CDR3aa: CASSLGPPSAQPQHF; d_gene: -; abundance: -; j_gene: TRBJ1-5; v_gene: TRBV5-6
CDR3nt: TGTGCCAGCAGTGAAGCTCCGGAATCAGGGCGTTGGTCAACTAATGAAAAACTGTTTTTT; CDR3aa: CASSEAPESGRWSTNEKLFF; d_gene: -; abundance: -; j_gene: TRBJ1-4; v_gene: TRBV2
CDR3nt: TGTGCCAGCACCCTAACAGGGTCGGCTGAAGCTTTCTTT; CDR3aa: CASTLTGSAEAFF; d_gene: -; abundance: -; j_gene: TRBJ1-1; v_gene: TRBV12-3/TRBV12-4
CDR3nt: TGTGCCAGCAGCTTAGCCAGCAGTTACAATGAGCAGTTCTTC; CDR3aa: CASSLASSYNEQFF; d_gene: -; abundance: -; j_gene: TRBJ2-1; v_gene: TRBV7-8
CDR3nt: TGTGCCAGCAGTTTCTCAACAGGGGCCCTGTACCAAGAGACCCAGTACTTC; CDR3aa: CASSFSTGALYQETQYF; d_gene: TRBD1; abundance: -; j_gene: TRBJ2-5; v_gene: TRBV28
CDR3nt: TGCAGTGCCGTAGGTGGGGAGCAGTTCTTC; CDR3aa: CSAVGGEQFF; d_gene: -; abundance: -; j_gene: TRBJ2-1; v_gene: TRBV20-1
CDR3nt: TGTGCCAGCAGCCTGGACAACCCAGATACGCAGTATTTT; CDR3aa: CASSLDNPDTQYF; d_gene: -; abundance: -; j_gene: TRBJ2-3; v_gene: TRBV7-3
CDR3nt: TGTGCCAGCAGTTTATCCCTTTACAGGGGGCCGAATGAAAAACTGTTTTTT; CDR3aa: CASSLSLYRGPNEKLFF; d_gene: TRBD1; abundance: -; j_gene: TRBJ1-4; v_gene: TRBV27
CDR3nt: TGTGCCAGCAGCTTAATCTTCAGTAACACCGGGGAGCTGTTTTTT; CDR3aa: CASSLIFSNTGELFF; d_gene: -; abundance: -; j_gene: TRBJ2-2; v_gene: TRBV7-8
CDR3nt: TGCGCCAGCAGCCAAGATAGCGGGAGCGCAGATACGCAGTATTTT; CDR3aa: CASSQDSGSADTQYF; d_gene: TRBD2; abundance: -; j_gene: TRBJ2-3; v_gene: TRBV4-3
CDR3nt: TGCGCCAGCAGCCAAGGGGGGGATAGCGGGAGTCTCGACGAGCAGTACTTC; CDR3aa: CASSQGGDSGSLDEQYF; d_gene: TRBD2; abundance: -; j_gene: TRBJ2-7; v_gene: TRBV4-3
CDR3nt: TGTGCCACCAGCAGAGATATTCCGGGGATTTCGAGAAACACCATATATTTT; CDR3aa: CATSRDIPGISRNTIYF; d_gene: -; abundance: -; j_gene: TRBJ1-3; v_gene: TRBV15
CDR3nt: TGTGCCAGCAGCTTTAAAACAGGGACCACCGGGGAGCTGTTTTTT; CDR3aa: CASSFKTGTTGELFF; d_gene: -; abundance: -; j_gene: TRBJ2-2; v_gene: TRBV7-3
CDR3nt: TGTGCCAGCAGCGTACCCCCGGCGCCTGTGGGGGAGACCCAGTACTTC; CDR3aa: CASSVPPAPVGETQYF; d_gene: -; abundance: once; j_gene: TRBJ2-5; v_gene: TRBV9
CDR3nt: TGTGCCAGCAGTGAGGGCGGAAGCACAGATACGCAGTATTTT; CDR3aa: CASSEGGSTDTQYF; d_gene: -; abundance: -; j_gene: TRBJ2-3; v_gene: TRBV2
CDR3nt: TGTGCCACCTCGGACGGGATTAGCAATCAGCCCCAGCATTTT; CDR3aa: CATSDGISNQPQHF; d_gene: -; abundance: -; j_gene: TRBJ1-5; v_gene: TRBV11-2
CDR3nt: TGTGCCAGCAGCTTAGAACAGATCTATGGCTACACCTTC; CDR3aa: CASSLEQIYGYTF; d_gene: -; abundance: -; j_gene: TRBJ1-2; v_gene: TRBV11-2
CDR3nt: TGTGCCAGCTCGGTCGGTGGGCCCCAAGAGACCCAGTACTTC; CDR3aa: CASSVGGPQETQYF; d_gene: -; abundance: -; j_gene: TRBJ2-5; v_gene: TRBV6-6
CDR3nt: TGTGCCAGCACCCCAGGAGCGGGGAGGGCTGGAAACACCATATATTTT; CDR3aa: CASTPGAGRAGNTIYF; d_gene: -; abundance: -; j_gene: TRBJ1-3; v_gene: TRBV7-6
CDR3nt: TGTGCCACCAGTGATTTACTAAACGAGCAGTACTTC; CDR3aa: CATSDLLNEQYF; d_gene: -; abundance: -; j_gene: TRBJ2-7; v_gene: TRBV24-1
CDR3nt: TGTGCCAGCAGCTTAACGAACAGAAACACTGAAGCTTTCTTT; CDR3aa: CASSLTNRNTEAFF; d_gene: -; abundance: -; j_gene: TRBJ1-1; v_gene: TRBV7-3
CDR3nt: TGCAGTGCTAGTCCCGAGAACACTGAAGCTTTCTTT; CDR3aa: CSASPENTEAFF; d_gene: -; abundance: -; j_gene: TRBJ1-1; v_gene: TRBV20-1
CDR3nt: TGTGCCAGCTCACCACCTAGGACAGGGGGCGAGAGCTATGGCTACACCTTC; CDR3aa: CASSPPRTGGESYGYTF; d_gene: TRBD1; abundance: -; j_gene: TRBJ1-2; v_gene: TRBV18
CDR3nt: TGTGCCAGCAGCGTAGGGGACCCACTCTCCTACGAGCAGTACTTC; CDR3aa: CASSVGDPLSYEQYF; d_gene: -; abundance: -; j_gene: TRBJ2-7; v_gene: TRBV9
CDR3nt: TGTGCCATCACGACAGGGGGAATGGTTGGCTACACCTTC; CDR3aa: CAITTGGMVGYTF; d_gene: TRBD1; abundance: -; j_gene: TRBJ1-2; v_gene: TRBV10-3
CDR3nt: TGTGCCAGCCGAACAGGGTTCCAAAGTTCACCCCTCCACTTT; CDR3aa: CASRTGFQSSPLHF; d_gene: -; abundance: once; j_gene: TRBJ1-6; v_gene: TRBV6-5
CDR3nt: TGCGCCAGCAGCTTGGGTACAGTCGGGTCAAACACTGAAGCTTTCTTT; CDR3aa: CASSLGTVGSNTEAFF; d_gene: -; abundance: -; j_gene: TRBJ1-1; v_gene: TRBV5-1
CDR3nt: TGTGCCAGCAGTCCGACAGCGAACTATGGCTACACCTTC; CDR3aa: CASSPTANYGYTF; d_gene: -; abundance: -; j_gene: TRBJ1-2; v_gene: TRBV6-5
CDR3nt: TGTGCCAGCAGTTTCTTATACAATGAGCAGTTCTTC; CDR3aa: CASSFLYNEQFF; d_gene: -; abundance: once; j_gene: TRBJ2-1; v_gene: TRBV12-3/TRBV12-4
CDR3nt: TGCGCCAGCAGCCAAGATTTTCAGAACTATGGCTACACCTTC; CDR3aa: CASSQDFQNYGYTF; d_gene: -; abundance: -; j_gene: TRBJ1-2; v_gene: TRBV4-1
CDR3nt: TGTGCCAGTAGTATAGATACCTTCTCTGGAAACACCATATATTTT; CDR3aa: CASSIDTFSGNTIYF; d_gene: -; abundance: -; j_gene: TRBJ1-3; v_gene: TRBV19
CDR3nt: TGTGCCAGCAGTTACCTCCGAGAGCAGTTCTTC; CDR3aa: CASSYLREQFF; d_gene: -; abundance: once; j_gene: TRBJ2-1; v_gene: TRBV6-2/TRBV6-3
CDR3nt: TGTGCCAGCAGCCGATGGCAGCTCACTGAAGCTTTCTTT; CDR3aa: CASSRWQLTEAFF; d_gene: -; abundance: -; j_gene: TRBJ1-1; v_gene: TRBV9
CDR3nt: TGTGCCAGCTCCGGGTCTTATGGACATGGCTACACCTTC; CDR3aa: CASSGSYGHGYTF; d_gene: -; abundance: -; j_gene: TRBJ1-2; v_gene: TRBV6-4
CDR3nt: TGCGCCAGCAGCACCGGACAGGGGAGGAAATATGGCTACACCTTC; CDR3aa: CASSTGQGRKYGYTF; d_gene: TRBD1; abundance: -; j_gene: TRBJ1-2; v_gene: TRBV5-1